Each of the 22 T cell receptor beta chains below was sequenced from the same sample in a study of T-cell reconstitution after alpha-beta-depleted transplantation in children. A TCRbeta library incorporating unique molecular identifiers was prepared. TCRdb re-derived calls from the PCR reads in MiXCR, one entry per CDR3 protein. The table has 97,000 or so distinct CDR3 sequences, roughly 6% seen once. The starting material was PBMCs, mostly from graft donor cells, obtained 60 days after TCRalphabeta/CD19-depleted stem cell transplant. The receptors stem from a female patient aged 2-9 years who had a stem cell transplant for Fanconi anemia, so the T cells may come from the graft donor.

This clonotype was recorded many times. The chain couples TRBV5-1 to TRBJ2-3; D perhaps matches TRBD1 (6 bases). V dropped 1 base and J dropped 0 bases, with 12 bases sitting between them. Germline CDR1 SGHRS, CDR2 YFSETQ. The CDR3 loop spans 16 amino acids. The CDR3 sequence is CASSLRGTTSTDTQYF. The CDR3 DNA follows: TGCGCCAGCAGCTTGAGGGGGACAACTAGCACAGATACGCAGTATTTT.

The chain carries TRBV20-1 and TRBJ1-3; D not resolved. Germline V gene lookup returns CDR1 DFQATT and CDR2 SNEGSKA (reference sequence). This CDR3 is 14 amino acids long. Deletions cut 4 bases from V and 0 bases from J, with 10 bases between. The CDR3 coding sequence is TGCAGTGCTACGCTAAGCACCTCTGGAAACACCATATATTTT. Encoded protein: CSATLSTSGNTIYF.

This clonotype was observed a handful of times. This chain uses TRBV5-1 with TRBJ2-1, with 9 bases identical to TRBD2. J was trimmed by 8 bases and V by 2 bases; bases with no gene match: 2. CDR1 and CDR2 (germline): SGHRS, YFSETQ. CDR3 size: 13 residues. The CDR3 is CASSLAGGHEQFF. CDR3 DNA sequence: TGCGCCAGCAGCTTAGCGGGAGGACATGAGCAGTTCTTC.

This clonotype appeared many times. CDR3 residues: CASSLRRGGSRTEAFF. The CDR3 nucleotides read TGTGCCAGCAGTTTGAGGAGGGGAGGTAGTCGGACTGAAGCTTTCTTT. The chain couples TRBV28 to TRBJ1-1; weak D call: TRBD1 (5 bases). The V end lost 3 bases, the J end lost 5 bases, and 19 bases lay between the germline ends. This CDR3 comprises 16 residues. Germline CDR1 is MDHEN and CDR2 is SYDVKM.

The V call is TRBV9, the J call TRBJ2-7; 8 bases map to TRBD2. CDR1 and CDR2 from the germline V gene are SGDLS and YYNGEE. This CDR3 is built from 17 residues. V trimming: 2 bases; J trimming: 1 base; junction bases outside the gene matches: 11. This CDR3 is CASSVRDGLAGSYEQYF. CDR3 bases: TGTGCCAGCAGCGTCCGAGACGGCCTAGCGGGTTCCTACGAGCAGTACTTC.

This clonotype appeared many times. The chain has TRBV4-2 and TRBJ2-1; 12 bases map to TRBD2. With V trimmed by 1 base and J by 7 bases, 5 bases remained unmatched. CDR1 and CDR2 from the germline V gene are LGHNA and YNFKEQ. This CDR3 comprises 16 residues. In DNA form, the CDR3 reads TGTGCCAGCAGCCAAGCCCTAGCGGGGGGGTGGAATGAGCAGTTCTTC. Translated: CASSQALAGGWNEQFF.

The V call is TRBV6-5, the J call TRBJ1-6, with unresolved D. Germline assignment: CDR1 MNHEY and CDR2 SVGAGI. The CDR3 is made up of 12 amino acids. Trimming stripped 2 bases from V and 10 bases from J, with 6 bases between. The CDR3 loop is CASSYVGSPLHF. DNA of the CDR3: TGTGCCAGCAGTTACGTAGGCTCACCCCTCCACTTT.

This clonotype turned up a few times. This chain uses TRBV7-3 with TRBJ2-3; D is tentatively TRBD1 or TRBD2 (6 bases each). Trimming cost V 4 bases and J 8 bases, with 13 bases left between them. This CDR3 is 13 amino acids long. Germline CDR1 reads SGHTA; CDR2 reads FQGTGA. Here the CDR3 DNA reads TGTGCCAGCAGCTCGGGGGCCCGTTTTACGCAGTATTTT. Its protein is CASSSGARFTQYF.

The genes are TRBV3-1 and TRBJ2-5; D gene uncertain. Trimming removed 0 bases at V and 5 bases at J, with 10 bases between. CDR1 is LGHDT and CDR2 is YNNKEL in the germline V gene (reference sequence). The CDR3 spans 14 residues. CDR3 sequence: CASSQELSLETQYF. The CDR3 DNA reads TGTGCCAGCAGCCAAGAACTCTCTCTGGAGACCCAGTACTTC.

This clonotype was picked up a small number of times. This CDR3 reads CASSQAGTSGSEQYF. The DNA of the CDR3 is TGCGCCAGCAGCCAAGCCGGGACTAGCGGGAGCGAGCAGTACTTC. The rearrangement links TRBV4-3 to TRBJ2-7; 14 bases agree with TRBD2. Germline V lookup: CDR1 LGHNA, CDR2 YSLEER. Trimming took 1 base from V and 6 from J; bases not matched to a gene: 2. The CDR3 loop spans 15 amino acids.

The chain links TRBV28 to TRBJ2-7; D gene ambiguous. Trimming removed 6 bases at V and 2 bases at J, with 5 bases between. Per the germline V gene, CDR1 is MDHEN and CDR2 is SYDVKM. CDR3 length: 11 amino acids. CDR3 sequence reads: CASRATYEQYF. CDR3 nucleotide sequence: TGTGCCAGCAGGGCAACCTACGAGCAGTACTTC.

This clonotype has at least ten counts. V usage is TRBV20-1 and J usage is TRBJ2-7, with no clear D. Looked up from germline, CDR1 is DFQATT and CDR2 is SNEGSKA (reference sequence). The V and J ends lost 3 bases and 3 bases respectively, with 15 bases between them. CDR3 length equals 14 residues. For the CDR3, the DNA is TGCAGTGCTAGTTGGCTAATGGGTAACTACGAGCAGTACTTC. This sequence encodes CSASWLMGNYEQYF.

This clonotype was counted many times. The CDR3 region has the DNA TGTGCCAGCAGTTTCAGATTTTCGCTGTTTTTT. Its protein product is CASSFRFSLFF. The chain recombines TRBV28 with TRBJ1-4; no firm D call. Germline loops: CDR1 MDHEN, CDR2 SYDVKM. V lost 3 bases and J lost 14, with 10 bases in between. CDR3 size: 11 residues.

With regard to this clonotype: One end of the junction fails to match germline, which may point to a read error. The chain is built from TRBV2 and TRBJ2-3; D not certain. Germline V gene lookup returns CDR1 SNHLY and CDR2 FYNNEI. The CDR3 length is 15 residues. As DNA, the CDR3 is TGTGTCAGCAGTGAAGGTCTTGGTAGCACAGATACGCAGTATTTT. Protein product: CVSSEGLGSTDTQYF.

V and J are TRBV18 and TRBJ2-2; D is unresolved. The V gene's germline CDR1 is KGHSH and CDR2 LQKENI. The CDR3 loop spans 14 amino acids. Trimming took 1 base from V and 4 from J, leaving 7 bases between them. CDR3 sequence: CASSPQALTGELFF. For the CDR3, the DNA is TGTGCCAGCTCACCACAGGCCCTCACCGGGGAGCTGTTTTTT.

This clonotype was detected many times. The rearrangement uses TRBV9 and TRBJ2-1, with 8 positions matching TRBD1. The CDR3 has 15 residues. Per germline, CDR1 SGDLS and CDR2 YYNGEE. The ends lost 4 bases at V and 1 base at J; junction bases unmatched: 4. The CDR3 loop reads CASSPRDRSYNEQFF. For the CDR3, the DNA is TGTGCCAGCAGCCCGAGGGACAGGTCCTACAATGAGCAGTTCTTC.

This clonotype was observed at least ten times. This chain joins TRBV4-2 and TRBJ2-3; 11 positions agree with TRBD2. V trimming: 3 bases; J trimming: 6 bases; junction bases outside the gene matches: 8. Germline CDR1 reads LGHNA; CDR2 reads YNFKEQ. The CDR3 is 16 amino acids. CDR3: CASSHPPGLAVDTQYF. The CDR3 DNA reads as TGTGCCAGCAGCCATCCGCCGGGACTAGCGGTGGATACGCAGTATTTT.

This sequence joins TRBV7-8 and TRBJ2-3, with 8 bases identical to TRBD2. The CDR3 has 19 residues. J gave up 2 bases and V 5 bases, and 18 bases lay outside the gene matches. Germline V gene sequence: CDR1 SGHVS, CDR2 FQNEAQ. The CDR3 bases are TGTGCCAGCAGCACCCACAGGGCGGGGGGCCTATATCACACAGATACGCAGTATTTT. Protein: CASSTHRAGGLYHTDTQYF.

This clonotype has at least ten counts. In DNA, the CDR3 is TGTGCCAGCAGCGACGGACTAGCGGCGCACACAGATACGCAGTATTTT. Its translation: CASSDGLAAHTDTQYF. This sequence joins TRBV9 and TRBJ2-3, with TRBD2 matching 10 bases. The CDR3 is 16 amino acids. The germline gives CDR1 SGDLS, CDR2 YYNGEE. V shed 3 bases, J shed 2 bases, and the junction held 6 bases outside the gene matches.

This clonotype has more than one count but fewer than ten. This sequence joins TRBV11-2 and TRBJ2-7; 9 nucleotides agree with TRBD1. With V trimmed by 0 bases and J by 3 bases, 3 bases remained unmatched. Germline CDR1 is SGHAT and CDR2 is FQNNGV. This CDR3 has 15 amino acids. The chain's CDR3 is CASSLEPGQGYEQYF. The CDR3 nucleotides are TGTGCCAGCAGCTTAGAACCGGGACAGGGCTACGAGCAGTACTTC.

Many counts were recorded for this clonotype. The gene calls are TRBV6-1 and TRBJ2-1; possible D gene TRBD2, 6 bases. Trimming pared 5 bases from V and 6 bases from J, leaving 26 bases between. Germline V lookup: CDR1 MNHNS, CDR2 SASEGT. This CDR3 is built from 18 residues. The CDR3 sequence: CASSRLTQPGLAFNEQFF. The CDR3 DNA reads TGTGCCAGCAGTCGACTCACCCAGCCGGGACTGGCCTTCAATGAGCAGTTCTTC.

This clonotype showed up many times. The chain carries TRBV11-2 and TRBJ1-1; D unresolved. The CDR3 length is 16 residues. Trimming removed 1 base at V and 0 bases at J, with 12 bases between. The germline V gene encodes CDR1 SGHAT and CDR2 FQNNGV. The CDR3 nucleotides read TGTGCCAGCAGCTTAGTGGCAGGCCTCCTGAACACTGAAGCTTTCTTT. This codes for CASSLVAGLLNTEAFF.